This TCR beta chain was recorded in a study of beta chain features in type 1 diabetes. Reverse transcribing all isolated RNA meant expressed TCRB transcripts were sequenced. Sequenced by immunoSEQ multiplex PCR; TCRdb stores in-frame clones only, minus some. This repertoire shows fewer than 200,000 clones, under 9.5% found once; its top ten account for nearly 0.65%. Post-sort purity exceeded 95% for all sorted populations. This receptor was identified in a young man in good health. Sequenced sample: central memory CD4+ T cells from blood.

The CDR3: CASSTGQTYGYTF. CDR3 nucleotide sequence: TGTGCCAGCAGCACCGGACAGACCTATGGCTACACCTTC. The chain uses TRBV27 and TRBJ1-2, with a weak D call TRBD1 (6 bases). The V and J ends lost 6 bases and 4 bases respectively, with 12 bases between them. This CDR3 comprises 13 residues. The germline CDR1 and CDR2 sequences are MNHEY and SMNVEV (reference sequence).